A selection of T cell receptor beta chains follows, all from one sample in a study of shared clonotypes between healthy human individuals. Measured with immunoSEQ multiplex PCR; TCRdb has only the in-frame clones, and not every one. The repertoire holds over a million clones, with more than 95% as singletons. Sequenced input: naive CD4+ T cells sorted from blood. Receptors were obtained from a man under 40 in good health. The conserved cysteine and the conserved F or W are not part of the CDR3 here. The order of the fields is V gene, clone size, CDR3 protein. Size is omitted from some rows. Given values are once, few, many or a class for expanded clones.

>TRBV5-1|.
ASSLVVNTEAF
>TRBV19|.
ASSIRVNQPQH
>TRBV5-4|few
ASSAPGTEQF
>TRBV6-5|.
ASSYWNIQY
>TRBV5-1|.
ASSLDGTSTDTQY
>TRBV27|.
ASSFQAGLSSYEQY
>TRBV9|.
ASSPTGAQYNEQF
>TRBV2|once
ASTTEAGELF
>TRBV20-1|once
SVLLVDEQF
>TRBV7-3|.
ASSLKAQGTSNTGELF
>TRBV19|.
ASSIVGASEKLF
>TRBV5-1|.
ASSQPTSGTGNNEQF
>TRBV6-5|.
ASSESISYNEQF
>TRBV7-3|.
ASSSQPGQGYEQY
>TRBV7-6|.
ASSLVWRGMNTEAF
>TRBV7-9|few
ASSLLGEGFYEQY
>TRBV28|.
ASSLETGINEQF
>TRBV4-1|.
ASSQELVLSYEQY
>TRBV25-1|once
ASSAVSNTEAF
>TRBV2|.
ASSLGQGAF
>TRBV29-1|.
SGLAGSYEQY
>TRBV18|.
ASSPPMGSPDPYEQY
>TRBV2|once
ASSEYWSEQY
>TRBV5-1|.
ASSSLGQPTSSEQF
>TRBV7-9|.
ASSLEVSHNEQF
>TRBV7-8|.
ASSQGGTRTDTQY